Each of the 17 T cell receptor beta chains below was sequenced from the same sample in a study of siplizumab effects on memory and regulatory T cells. Clones were sequenced by immunoSEQ multiplex PCR, and TCRdb holds only the in-frame ones, with some missing. The sample has some 100,000 clones, approximately 96% seen once. Sequenced material: naive CD4+ T cells sorted from blood. The receptors here all came from a human donor in good health.

This chain uses TRBV6-5 with TRBJ1-3; 10 nucleotides agree with TRBD1. Germline trimming cut 6 bases from V and 10 bases from J; bases unmatched to any gene: 9. The germline V gene encodes CDR1 MNHEY and CDR2 SVGAGI. This CDR3 contains 14 residues. CDR3 sequence reads: CASSFDRGQKTIYF. The CDR3 DNA is TGTGCCAGCAGCTTCGACAGGGGGCAGAAAACCATATATTTT.

This chain connects TRBV6-4 to TRBJ1-5; 7 nucleotides match TRBD1. This CDR3 comprises 13 residues. Germline values: CDR1 MRHNA, CDR2 SNTAGT. The V segment lost 10 bases and the J segment 5 bases; nucleotides outside the gene matches: 8. The DNA of the CDR3 is TGTGCCACAGGGGGGTCGGGATATCAGCCCCAGCATTTT. It is translated as CATGGSGYQPQHF.

This clone was observed a single time. The chain employs TRBV29-1 and TRBJ2-7, with 11 bases identical to TRBD1. The CDR3 runs to 14 residues. Germline CDR1 SQVTM, CDR2 ANQGSEA. Losses at the gene ends were 3 bases for V and 6 bases for J; bases not matched to a gene: 7. CDR3 sequence (DNA): TGCAGCGTTGATAAGTTGGGACAGGGGGGCGAGCAGTACTTC. It encodes CSVDKLGQGGEQYF.

V usage is TRBV5-1 and J usage is TRBJ1-3; a weak D match, TRBD1 (5 bases). The germline V gene encodes CDR1 SGHRS and CDR2 YFSETQ. The CDR3 length is 16 residues. V was pared by 4 bases and J by 4 bases, with 18 bases between. CDR3 residues: CASSSQGPITGNTIYF. CDR3 coding DNA: TGCGCCAGCAGCAGCCAGGGCCCCATCACCGGAAACACCATATATTTT.

The J gene is TRBJ2-7, the V gene TRBV10-3, with 10 nucleotides matching TRBD2. Germline V gene sequence: CDR1 ENHRY, CDR2 SYGVKD. Trimming removed 9 bases from V and 6 bases from J; junction bases left unmatched: 8. The CDR3 spans 13 residues. The DNA for the CDR3 is TGTGCCATTAGCGGGGGGATGATGGGCGAGCAGTACTTC. This gives the protein CAISGGMMGEQYF.

The chain has TRBV5-5 and TRBJ1-1, with a tentative D call TRBD1 (5 bases). V lost 0 bases, J lost 4 bases, and 10 bases lay in between. The CDR3 runs to 14 residues. From germline, CDR1 is SGHKS and CDR2 YYEKEE (reference sequence). This CDR3 reads CASSLEGWATEAFF. The CDR3 DNA reads TGTGCCAGCAGCTTGGAGGGGTGGGCCACTGAAGCTTTCTTT.

The genes are TRBV9 and TRBJ1-2; a weak D match, TRBD1 (5 bases). This CDR3 has 14 residues. Trimming left V 0 bases short and J 4 bases short, with 10 bases between. The germline V gene encodes CDR1 SGDLS and CDR2 YYNGEE. The CDR3 here is CASSVGGLIYGYTF. CDR3 nucleotides: TGTGCCAGCAGCGTAGGGGGACTGATCTATGGCTACACCTTC.

The rearrangement links TRBV2 to TRBJ2-7; either TRBD1 or TRBD2 may supply D (5 bases each). V was clipped by 6 bases and J by 7 bases, with 19 bases between them. The CDR3 covers 14 residues. Germline CDR1 is SNHLY and CDR2 is FYNNEI. The DNA of the CDR3 is TGTGCCAGCAGGCCGGGACCAATCCCTAGAGAGCAGTACTTC. It translates to CASRPGPIPREQYF.

V is TRBV4-2 and J is TRBJ1-1; D gene uncertain. CDR3 length: 15 amino acids. CDR1 and CDR2 from the germline V gene are LGHNA and YNFKEQ. The ends were cut back, 5 bases at V and 0 bases at J, with 13 bases in the middle. DNA of the CDR3: TGTGCCAGCAGCTCACTTGGGAAACTGAACACTGAAGCTTTCTTT. Residues: CASSSLGKLNTEAFF.

As regards this clone: The sample contains more than one DNA sequence encoding this CDR3. The V and J genes are TRBV7-3 and TRBJ2-2; no firm D call. Germline V gives CDR1 SGHTA, CDR2 FQGTGA. V shed 5 bases and J shed 4 bases, with 5 bases lying between them. The CDR3 is 12 amino acids. As DNA, the CDR3 is TGTGCCAGCAGCCTCTCCACCGGGGAGCTGTTTTTT. Translating gives CASSLSTGELFF.

The chain uses TRBV19 and TRBJ1-5, with D tentatively TRBD1 (6 bases). Germline values: CDR1 LNHDA, CDR2 SQIVND (reference sequence). Between the trimmed V and J ends, which lost 7 bases and 3 bases, there was a span of 25 bases. This CDR3 has 18 amino acids. CDR3 in DNA: TGTGCCAGTACCAACCAGATCAGGACAGACCTTAACAATCAGCCCCAGCATTTT. Its protein product is CASTNQIRTDLNNQPQHF.

The rearrangement joins TRBV6-5 to TRBJ1-1; D call uncertain. This CDR3 region has 14 residues. V lost 2 bases, J lost 2 bases, and 9 bases lay in between. CDR1 and CDR2 from the germline V gene are MNHEY and SVGAGI. CDR3 bases: TGTGCCAGCAGTTACCGCCACACAAACACTGAAGCTTTCTTT. It encodes CASSYRHTNTEAFF.

This sequence joins TRBV7-9 and TRBJ1-2; a possible D gene is TRBD1 (5 bases). V lost 2 bases and J 7 bases, leaving 8 bases between the germline ends. The germline CDR1 and CDR2 sequences are SEHNR and FQNEAQ (reference sequence). The CDR3 loop spans 12 amino acids. The CDR3 nucleotides read TGTGCCAGCAGCTTACCAGGGCTTGGCTACACCTTC. Amino acids: CASSLPGLGYTF.

This CDR3 reads CASSQGPGGRSTDTQYF. For the CDR3, the DNA is TGTGCCAGCAGCCAGGGTCCGGGGGGCAGAAGCACAGATACGCAGTATTTT. This chain links TRBV7-9 with TRBJ2-3; maybe TRBD2 (7 bases). From germline, CDR1 is SEHNR and CDR2 FQNEAQ (reference sequence). The CDR3 is made up of 17 amino acids. The V and J ends lost 5 bases and 0 bases respectively, with 18 bases between them. The whole variable domain, filled in from reference TRBV7-9 and TRBJ2-3, reads DTGVSQNPRHKITKRGQNVTFRCDPISEHNRLYWYRQTLGQGPEFLTYFQNEAQLEKSRLLSDRFSAERPKGSFSTLEIQRTEQGDSAMYLCASSQGPGGRSTDTQYFGPGTRLTVL.

The chain couples TRBV5-8 to TRBJ2-1; D is perhaps TRBD1 (5 bases). CDR3 size: 15 residues. The V gene lost 2 bases and the J gene lost 4 bases, with 13 bases spanning the gap. The germline CDR1 and CDR2 sequences are SGHTS and YDEGEE. CDR3 coding DNA: TGTGCCAGCAGCTTCGGCATGACAGATTACAATGAGCAGTTCTTC. Protein sequence: CASSFGMTDYNEQFF.

The gene calls are TRBV7-8 and TRBJ1-1; unclear D gene. Germline V gene sequence: CDR1 SGHVS, CDR2 FQNEAQ. V was cut by 5 bases and J by 1 base, with 8 bases left in between. The CDR3 is 13 amino acids. The CDR3 protein is CASSLPPNTEAFF. DNA for the CDR3: TGTGCCAGCAGCCTGCCTCCGAACACTGAAGCTTTCTTT.

V usage is TRBV7-3 and J usage is TRBJ2-1, with 7 nucleotides matching TRBD2. Germline V gene lookup returns CDR1 SGHTA and CDR2 FQGTGA. The ends lost 2 bases at V and 12 bases at J; junction bases unmatched: 4. CDR3 size: 12 residues. The CDR3 sequence: CASSLGLERQFF. CDR3 in DNA: TGTGCCAGCAGCTTAGGACTAGAGAGGCAGTTCTTC.